In this sample, the clone carrying this TCR beta chain turned up a few times. Preparing the TCRbeta library involved the use of unique molecular identifiers. TCRdb reprocessed the PCR reads via MiXCR and lists one record per CDR3 protein. The sample lists 200,000 to 250,000 distinct CDR3 sequences, around 9.6% occurring once. There are 17 residues in the CDR3. Germline loops: CDR1 SSHAT, CDR2 FNYEAQ (reference sequence). V lost 3 bases, J lost 8 bases, and 13 bases stayed unmatched. This sample was included in a study of T-cell reconstitution after alpha-beta-depleted transplantation in children. The chain links TRBV7-7 to TRBJ2-1; 10 bases are shared with TRBD2. This clonotype originated in a human donor who donated a stem cell graft to a child with acute lymphoblastic leukemia. This material consisted of PBMCs from the stem cell graft donor, taken from the stem cell graft. Here the CDR3 reads CASSLSGGAVSRDEQFF. CDR3 bases: TGTGCCAGCAGCTTGAGCGGGGGGGCAGTAAGTCGGGATGAGCAGTTCTTC.